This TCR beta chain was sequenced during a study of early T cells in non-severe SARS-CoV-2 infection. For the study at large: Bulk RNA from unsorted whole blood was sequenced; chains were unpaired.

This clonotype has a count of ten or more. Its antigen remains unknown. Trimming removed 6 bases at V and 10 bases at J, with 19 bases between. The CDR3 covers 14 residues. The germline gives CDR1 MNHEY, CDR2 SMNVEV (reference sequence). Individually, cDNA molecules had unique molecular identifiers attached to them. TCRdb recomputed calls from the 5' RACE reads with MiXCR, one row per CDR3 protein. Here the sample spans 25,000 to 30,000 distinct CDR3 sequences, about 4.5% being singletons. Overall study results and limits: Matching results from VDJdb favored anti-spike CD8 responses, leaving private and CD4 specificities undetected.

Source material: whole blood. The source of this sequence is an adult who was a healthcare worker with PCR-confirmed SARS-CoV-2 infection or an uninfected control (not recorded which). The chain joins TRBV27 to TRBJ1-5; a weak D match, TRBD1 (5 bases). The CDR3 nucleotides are TGTGCCAGCAGACAGGAGGGAGGGGTTGGTCCCCAGCATTTT. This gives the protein CASRQEGGVGPQHF.